These 21 T cell receptor beta chains were all obtained from the same sample, sequenced in a study of breast tumors, draining lymph nodes, adjacent tissues. TCRdb reanalysed the multiplex PCR reads using MiXCR and keeps one entry per CDR3 protein. The sample holds more than 5,500 distinct CDR3 sequences; around two fifths are singletons and the top ten take 35% to 50%. Material for sequencing was tumor-adjacent breast tissue. The origin of the receptors is a female donor with breast cancer. Some clones in this sample may be carry-over from other donors' samples.

This clonotype was seen once. The rearrangement links TRBV6-2 or TRBV6-3 to TRBJ2-7; D might be TRBD1 (6 bases). This CDR3 has 15 amino acids. The V end lost 0 bases, the J end lost 2 bases, and 11 bases lay between the germline ends. Germline CDR1 reads MNHEY; CDR2 reads SVGEGT. CDR3 coding DNA: TGTGCCAGCAGTTACTCTCAGGGGTCCACCTACGAGCAGTACTTC. Translation: CASSYSQGSTYEQYF.

This clonotype was observed once. The V and J genes are TRBV7-2 and TRBJ1-4; D unclear. There are 15 residues in the CDR3. The V and J ends lost 1 base and 2 bases respectively, with 8 bases between them. The germline V gene encodes CDR1 SGHTA and CDR2 FQGNSA. The CDR3 nucleotides are TGTGCCAGCAGCTTAGTGTGGTCCACTAATGAAAAACTGTTTTTT. It yields the protein CASSLVWSTNEKLFF.

This clonotype showed up many times. The gene calls are TRBV20-1 and TRBJ1-5, with D tentatively TRBD1 (6 bases). Germline V CDR1 and CDR2: DFQATT, SNEGSKA (reference sequence). The CDR3 extends over 15 amino acids. Trimming removed 3 bases from V and 9 bases from J, with 21 bases in between. The CDR3 coding sequence is TGCAGTGCTAGTCCGGGACAAGGGAGCTTACGGCCCCAGCATTTT. It is translated as CSASPGQGSLRPQHF.

J is TRBJ2-1 and V is TRBV19; TRBD2 matches 13 bases. This CDR3 spans 15 amino acids. Trimming at V came to 2 bases and at J to 9 bases, leaving 4 bases not matched to a gene. CDR1 is LNHDA and CDR2 is SQIVND in the germline V gene (reference sequence). The chain's CDR3 is CASSITSGRAGEQFF. CDR3 nucleotides: TGTGCCAGTAGTATAACTAGCGGGAGGGCCGGTGAGCAGTTCTTC.

In its sample, this clonotype was seen many times. J is TRBJ1-3 and V is TRBV28, with D possibly being TRBD1 (6 bases). The CDR3 length is 17 residues. V dropped 7 bases and J dropped 0 bases, with 19 bases sitting between them. In germline, CDR1 is MDHEN, CDR2 SYDVKM. The CDR3 reads CASTPGAFQGSGNTIYF. CDR3 DNA: TGTGCCAGCACCCCAGGGGCTTTCCAGGGCTCTGGAAACACCATATATTTT. The whole variable domain, remainder taken from reference TRBV28 and TRBJ1-3, is DVKVTQSSRYLVKRTGEKVFLECVQDMDHENMFWYRQDPGLGLRLIYFSYDVKMKEKGDIPEGYSVSREKKERFSLILESASTNQTSMYLCASTPGAFQGSGNTIYFGEGSWLTVV.

The chain carries TRBV4-1 and TRBJ1-1; 9 bases are a match to TRBD1. The germline V gene has CDR1 MGHRA and CDR2 YSYEKL. The CDR3 sequence is 17 residues long. After removal of 1 base from V and 1 base from J, the junction contained 7 bases not matched to a gene. CDR3 loop: CASSQVFAQGANTEAFF. CDR3 nucleotide sequence: TGCGCCAGCAGCCAAGTTTTTGCACAGGGGGCGAACACTGAAGCTTTCTTT.

This clonotype was found once. As the CDR3 is not closed by the conserved phenylalanine or tryptophan, this likely results from a read error. As DNA, the CDR3 is TGCAGTGCTAGTTTCTCGGGCGAGCAGTACCTC. Protein: CSASFSGEQYL. The chain combines TRBV20-1 with TRBJ2-7; D is ambiguous. Per germline, CDR1 DFQATT and CDR2 SNEGSKA (reference sequence). The CDR3 is 11 amino acids. V was pared by 3 bases and J by 6 bases, with 9 bases between.

This chain links TRBV7-9 with TRBJ1-5; 9 bases agree with TRBD1. The CDR3 loop spans 16 amino acids. The ends lost 1 base at V and 7 bases at J; junction bases unmatched: 8. The germline V gene has CDR1 SEHNR and CDR2 FQNEAQ (reference sequence). The CDR3 DNA reads TGTGCCAGCAGCTTAGAGACAGGGGGAGGCGGACAGCCCCAGCATTTT. This gives the protein CASSLETGGGGQPQHF.

This clonotype was detected once. The CDR3 bases are TGTGCCAGCAGCCAAGAGGGACAGAGCTCCTACAATGAGCAGTTCTTC. Its translation is CASSQEGQSSYNEQFF. The gene calls are TRBV4-2 and TRBJ2-1, with 7 bases aligning to TRBD1. The germline gives CDR1 LGHNA, CDR2 YNFKEQ. The CDR3 is 16 residues long. The V segment lost 0 bases and the J segment 0 bases; nucleotides outside the gene matches: 2.

Remarks on this clonotype: A junction boundary mismatches the germline segment, possibly from a read error. The rearrangement links TRBV11-3 to TRBJ1-1; 8 bases map to TRBD1. Germline CDR1 reads SGHNT; CDR2 reads YENEEA. The CDR3 has 13 amino acids. The CDR3 reads CAGSTGGLAEAFF. The CDR3 bases are TGTGCCGGCAGTACAGGGGGGCTAGCAGAAGCTTTCTTT.

V usage is TRBV12-3 or TRBV12-4 and J usage is TRBJ1-2; TRBD1 might be the D (6 bases). Trimming took off 4 bases at V and 8 bases at J, with 17 bases between the two ends. The CDR3 totals 14 residues. DNA of the CDR3: TGTGCCAGCAGTTATACTCAAGGGGGAGTAGGCTACACCTTC. Protein sequence: CASSYTQGGVGYTF.

This clonotype was seen many times. V gene TRBV10-1 combines with J gene TRBJ2-1, with 14 bases fitting TRBD2. CDR1 and CDR2 from the germline V gene are WNHNN and SYGVQD (reference sequence). J lost 4 bases, V lost 8 bases, and 22 bases had no gene match. The CDR3 extends over 21 amino acids. As DNA, the CDR3 is TGCGCCAGCCGTCCACCAAGTGGGACTAGCGGGAGTGGAGGGTGGTACAATGAGCAGTTCTTC. This sequence encodes CASRPPSGTSGSGGWYNEQFF.

A note on this clonotype: The junction does not match germline at one end; this may be a read error. J is TRBJ2-7 and V is TRBV20-1, with D perhaps matching TRBD2 (6 bases). CDR1 is DFQATT and CDR2 is SNEGSKA in the germline V gene (reference sequence). The CDR3 loop spans 13 amino acids. The CDR3: CNAPRTTSYEQYF. In nucleotides, the CDR3 is TGCAATGCTCCCCGGACTACCTCCTACGAGCAGTACTTC.

Ten or more counts support this clonotype. The rearrangement uses TRBV9 and TRBJ1-4, with D possibly being TRBD1 (5 bases). Germline V lookup: CDR1 SGDLS, CDR2 YYNGEE. The CDR3 has 16 amino acids. The ends were cut back, 4 bases at V and 4 bases at J, with 17 bases in the middle. The CDR3 DNA is TGTGCCAGCAGCCCCTCCGGGGGACCGATTAATGAAAAACTGTTTTTT. Translation: CASSPSGGPINEKLFF.

The chain couples TRBV6-2 or TRBV6-3 to TRBJ2-1; D is possibly TRBD2 (7 bases). The ends were cut back, 8 bases at V and 3 bases at J, with 14 bases in the middle. Germline CDR1 and CDR2: MNHEY and SVGEGT. CDR3 length: 14 amino acids. In DNA, the CDR3 is TGTGCCAGCGGGGGCGCGGGGGACTACAATGAGCAGTTCTTC. Amino acid sequence: CASGGAGDYNEQFF.

This clonotype has only a few counts. The junction departs from germline at one end; a sequencing error may be responsible. This chain connects TRBV18 to TRBJ1-2; 7 bases are a match to TRBD1. The CDR3 covers 16 residues. Germline values: CDR1 KGHSH, CDR2 LQKENI. The CDR3 is CASSPRTGPLNYGSTF. DNA for the CDR3: TGTGCCAGCTCCCCGCGGACAGGACCTCTTAACTATGGCTCCACCTTC.

A few counts support this clonotype. V and J are TRBV27 and TRBJ1-1, with D uncertain. V was pared by 2 bases and J by 1 base, with 5 bases between. CDR1 is MNHEY, CDR2 SMNVEV, per germline (reference sequence). The CDR3 is made up of 13 amino acids. This CDR3 reads CASSLTGNTEAFF. The CDR3, as DNA: TGTGCCAGCAGTTTAACCGGGAACACTGAAGCTTTCTTT.

V gene TRBV10-3 combines with J gene TRBJ2-2; D remains unclear. Germline-derived CDR1 and CDR2 are ENHRY and SYGVKD. V shed 0 bases and J shed 0 bases, with 8 bases lying between them. The CDR3 extends over 16 amino acids. CDR3: CAISESNLANTGELFF. CDR3 bases: TGTGCCATCAGTGAGTCGAATCTAGCGAACACCGGGGAGCTGTTTTTT.

This clonotype was recorded many times. This rearrangement joins TRBV3-1 to TRBJ2-1; no definite D call. Germline V lookup: CDR1 LGHDT, CDR2 YNNKEL (reference sequence). The CDR3 totals 15 residues. Trimming cost V 5 bases and J 0 bases, with 11 bases left between them. The CDR3 nucleotides are TGTGCCAGCAGCGCAGCAGAAAACTCCTACAATGAGCAGTTCTTC. This encodes CASSAAENSYNEQFF.

This chain connects TRBV4-1 to TRBJ1-4; D is unclear. Trimming pared 0 bases from V and 4 bases from J, leaving 9 bases between. Germline V gene lookup returns CDR1 MGHRA and CDR2 YSYEKL. The CDR3 consists of 15 residues. The CDR3 loop reads CASSQDNSLNEKLFF. CDR3 in DNA: TGCGCCAGCAGCCAAGATAACAGCCTTAATGAAAAACTGTTTTTT.

This clonotype was observed many times. V gene TRBV18 combines with J gene TRBJ2-3, with 7 bases identical to TRBD2. V shed 7 bases and J 2 bases; nucleotides not matched to a gene: 6. The CDR3 has 14 amino acids. In germline, CDR1 is KGHSH, CDR2 LQKENI. The CDR3 protein is CASLPGLLTDTQYF. The CDR3 bases are TGTGCCAGCTTGCCGGGACTACTCACAGATACGCAGTATTTT.